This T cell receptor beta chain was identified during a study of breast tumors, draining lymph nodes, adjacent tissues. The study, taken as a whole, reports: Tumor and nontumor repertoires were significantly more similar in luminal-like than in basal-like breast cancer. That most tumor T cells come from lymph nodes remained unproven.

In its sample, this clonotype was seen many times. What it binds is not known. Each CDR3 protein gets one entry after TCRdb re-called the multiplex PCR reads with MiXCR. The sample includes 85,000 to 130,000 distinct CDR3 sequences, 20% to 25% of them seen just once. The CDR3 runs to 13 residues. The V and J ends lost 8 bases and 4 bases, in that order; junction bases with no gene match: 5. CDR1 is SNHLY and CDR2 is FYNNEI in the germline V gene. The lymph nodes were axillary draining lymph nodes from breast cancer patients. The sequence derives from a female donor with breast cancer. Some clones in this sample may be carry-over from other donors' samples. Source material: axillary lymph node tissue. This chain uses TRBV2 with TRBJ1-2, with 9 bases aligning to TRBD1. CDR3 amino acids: CASEGQGLYGYTF. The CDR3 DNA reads TGTGCCAGCGAGGGACAGGGCCTCTATGGCTACACCTTC.